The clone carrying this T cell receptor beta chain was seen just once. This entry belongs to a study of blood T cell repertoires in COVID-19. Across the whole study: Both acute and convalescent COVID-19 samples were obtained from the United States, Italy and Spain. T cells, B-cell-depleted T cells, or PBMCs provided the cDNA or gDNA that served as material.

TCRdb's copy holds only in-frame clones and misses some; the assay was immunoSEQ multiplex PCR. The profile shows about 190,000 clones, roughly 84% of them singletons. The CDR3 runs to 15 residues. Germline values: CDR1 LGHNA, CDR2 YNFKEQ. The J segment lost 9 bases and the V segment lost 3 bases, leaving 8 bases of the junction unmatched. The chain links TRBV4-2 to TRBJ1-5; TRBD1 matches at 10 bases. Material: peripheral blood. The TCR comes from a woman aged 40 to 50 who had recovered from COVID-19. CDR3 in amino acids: CASSQMTGGNRPQHF. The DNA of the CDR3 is TGTGCCAGCAGCCAGATGACAGGGGGCAACCGGCCCCAGCATTTT.